This T cell receptor beta chain came from a study of cytomegalovirus exposure and HLA in healthy donors. Study-level findings and limits: A later analysis linked a missense DCLRE1C variant to TCR beta V- and J-gene trimming. Overall, approximately 180 TCR beta chains were annotated as cytomegalovirus-associated. By a later analysis, the bulk of CMV-associated TCR beta chains appeared HLA-restricted. Earlier analysis looked at TCR beta V segments, and most were productive about 87% or about 30% of the time.

Note on this clone: Its antigen is unidentified.

A multiplex PCR was run with 60 Vbeta primers and 13 Jbeta primers. Clones were sequenced by immunoSEQ multiplex PCR, and TCRdb holds only the in-frame ones, with some missing. This table has some 110,000 clones, about 81% appearing once. There are 17 residues in the CDR3. With 2 bases clipped from V and 9 bases from J, the junction kept 13 bases outside the gene matches. The germline CDR1 and CDR2 sequences are SGHVS and FNYEAQ. Sequencing was carried out using PBMCs. This clonotype originated in a woman aged 25 to 39 in good health and CMV-seronegative. This chain uses TRBV7-6 with TRBJ2-1, with 10 bases that match TRBD1. CDR3 protein: CASSLNPGTGVVGEQFF. The CDR3 nucleotides are TGTGCCAGCAGCTTAAACCCCGGGACAGGGGTGGTAGGTGAGCAGTTCTTC. The full variable domain, its missing parts supplied by reference TRBV7-6 and TRBJ2-1, is GAGVSQSPRYKVTKRGQDVALRCDPISGHVSLYWYRQALGQGPEFLTYFNYEAQQDKSGLPNDRFSAERPEGSISTLTIQRTEQRDSAMYRCASSLNPGTGVVGEQFFGPGTRLTVL.